Below are 18 T cell receptor beta chains sequenced from a single sample in a study of regulatory T cells in long-lasting Graves disease. Time point given: newly diagnosed GD, antithyroid drugs for less than 3 months. RNA extracted from PBMCs served as the sequencing template. The authors built TCR beta libraries using iRepertoire HTBI primers and Arm-PCR of CDR3 regions. TCRdb recomputed calls from the multiplex PCR reads with MiXCR, one row per CDR3 protein. The sample carries 420,000 or so distinct CDR3 sequences, around 17% recorded once. These records were also assigned to another study, of T cells in Graves' hyperthyroidism and ophthalmopathy.

The specimen comprised peripheral blood mononuclear cells (PBMCs), sampled at new diagnosis, from a patient treated with antithyroid drugs. These receptors were collected from a woman in her late teens or twenties with Graves disease.

This sequence joins TRBV11-1 and TRBJ1-1; D is undetermined. Germline V CDR1 and CDR2: SGHAT, FQDESV (reference sequence). The V end lost 0 bases, the J end lost 4 bases, and 9 bases lay between the germline ends. The CDR3 is made up of 14 amino acids. The CDR3 spells CASSLALLGTEAFF. CDR3 sequence (DNA): TGTGCCAGCAGCTTAGCCCTCCTGGGCACTGAAGCTTTCTTT. Using reference TRBV11-1 and TRBJ1-1 for the parts outside the CDR3, the full variable domain is EAEVAQSPRYKITEKSQAVAFWCDPISGHATLYWYRQILGQGPELLVQFQDESVVDDSQLPKDRFSAERLKGVDSTLKIQPAELGDSAMYLCASSLALLGTEAFFGQGTRLTVV.

There are a few counts of this clonotype. The V call is TRBV12-3 or TRBV12-4, the J call TRBJ2-1, with 8 bases matching TRBD1. The V and J ends lost 2 bases and 0 bases, in that order; junction bases with no gene match: 18. The CDR3 has 21 amino acids. The CDR3 DNA is TGTGCCAGCAGTTTATGGGGACGGGGTGGGACAGGAAATAGCTCCTACAATGAGCAGTTCTTC. The encoded protein is CASSLWGRGGTGNSSYNEQFF.

This clonotype was observed once. A much larger clone differs by one base, so this may be a read error. The chain links TRBV3-1 to TRBJ2-5; maybe TRBD1 (6 bases). The germline gives CDR1 LGHDT, CDR2 YNNKEL (reference sequence). V lost 3 bases and J 11 bases, leaving 16 bases between the germline ends. This CDR3 spans 13 amino acids. The CDR3 is CASSHTGKSEQYF. For the CDR3, the DNA is TGTGCCAGCAGCCACACAGGGAAAAGTGAGCAGTACTTC.

The chain has TRBV2 and TRBJ2-3, with D tentatively TRBD1 (5 bases). The DNA end is a closer match to TRBJ2-7, so the J assignment may be wrong. The CDR3 runs to 15 residues. Germline CDR1 and CDR2: SNHLY and FYNNEI. Here the CDR3 reads CASSGGHTMNYEQYF. CDR3 DNA sequence: TGTGCCAGCAGTGGAGGACATACAATGAATTACGAGCAGTACTTC.

The table lists this clonotype with a few counts. The gene calls are TRBV20-1 and TRBJ2-7, with 7 bases fitting TRBD1. Trimming at V came to 6 bases and at J to 4 bases, leaving 12 bases not matched to a gene. This CDR3 comprises 14 residues. Germline V gene sequence: CDR1 DFQATT, CDR2 SNEGSKA (reference sequence). The CDR3 sequence: CSAQKTGVPYEQYF. The CDR3 nucleotides are TGCAGTGCGCAAAAAACAGGGGTCCCTTACGAGCAGTACTTC.

The chain combines TRBV12-3 or TRBV12-4 with TRBJ1-3; D is perhaps TRBD1 (5 bases). CDR3 length: 14 amino acids. Between the trimmed V and J ends, which lost 6 bases and 10 bases, there was a span of 19 bases. CDR3: CASRRAQGRGTIYF. The CDR3 nucleotides read TGTGCCAGCAGGAGAGCCCAGGGCCGGGGGACCATATATTTT.

The sample holds many counts of this clonotype. This chain joins TRBV6-4 and TRBJ2-3; D not resolved. The CDR3 is 15 amino acids. V lost 4 bases, J lost 0 bases, and 11 bases lay in between. The germline gives CDR1 MRHNA, CDR2 SNTAGT. CDR3 sequence (DNA): TGTGCCAGCAGTGTGGAAGCCGGGAGCACAGATACGCAGTATTTT. Residues: CASSVEAGSTDTQYF.

In this sample, this clonotype turned up many times. This chain connects TRBV6-1 to TRBJ2-1; 9 bases line up with TRBD1. CDR3 size: 15 residues. The germline CDR1 and CDR2 sequences are MNHNS and SASEGT. V was clipped by 5 bases and J by 6 bases; unmatched bases: 8. The CDR3 region has the DNA TGTGCCAGCAGTATAACAGGGGGCTCGGGCAATGAGCAGTTCTTC. Protein: CASSITGGSGNEQFF.

This clonotype showed up just a few times. V gene TRBV28 combines with J gene TRBJ1-5; weak D call: TRBD1 (6 bases). V was shortened by 3 bases and J by 2 bases, with 17 bases between the two germline ends. CDR1 and CDR2 from the germline V gene are MDHEN and SYDVKM. This CDR3 comprises 17 residues. The CDR3 is CASSFYRGGGGNQPQHF. The DNA for the CDR3 is TGTGCCAGCAGTTTTTATAGAGGGGGTGGGGGCAATCAGCCCCAGCATTTT.

The sample holds many counts of this clonotype. The chain has TRBV13 and TRBJ2-1; a possible D gene is TRBD2 (5 bases). Trimming removed 0 bases from V and 9 bases from J, with 12 bases in between. Germline CDR1 reads PRHDT; CDR2 reads FYEKMQ (reference sequence). This CDR3 comprises 14 residues. The CDR3 spells CASSLGPVEGEQFF. The CDR3 DNA reads TGTGCCAGCAGCTTAGGACCGGTCGAGGGTGAGCAGTTCTTC.

This clonotype was recorded at least ten times. The chain is built from TRBV6-2 or TRBV6-3 and TRBJ1-4; D call uncertain. V gave up 1 base and J gave up 4 bases, with 10 bases separating them. CDR3 length: 15 amino acids. CDR1 and CDR2 from the germline V gene are MNHEY and SVGEGT. The CDR3 region has the DNA TGTGCCAGCAGTTACTATTCAGGTGGTAATGAAAAACTGTTTTTT. It codes for CASSYYSGGNEKLFF.

This clonotype was seen only a few times. The chain carries TRBV9 and TRBJ2-2, with D unresolved. With 3 bases removed from V and 4 bases from J, the gap between germline ends came to 4 bases. Germline V gene sequence: CDR1 SGDLS, CDR2 YYNGEE. This CDR3 spans 12 amino acids. In nucleotides, the CDR3 is TGTGCCAGCAGCGGACTCACCGGGGAGCTGTTTTTT. It encodes CASSGLTGELFF.

This clonotype showed up many times. The chain joins TRBV20-1 to TRBJ1-2, with no clear D. Trimming shortened V by 3 bases and J by 1 base, and 9 bases separated the two germline ends. The CDR3 runs 13 residues. Germline V gene sequence: CDR1 DFQATT, CDR2 SNEGSKA (reference sequence). The CDR3 nucleotides read TGCAGTGCTAGTGAGGCCAGTAACTATGGCTACACCTTC. Translated, it gives CSASEASNYGYTF.

This clonotype was seen ten or more times. V is TRBV12-3 or TRBV12-4 and J is TRBJ2-1; D gene ambiguous. This CDR3 comprises 13 residues. Between the trimmed V and J ends, which lost 6 bases and 0 bases, there was a span of 6 bases. The CDR3 sequence: CASRMNSYNEQFF. CDR3 DNA: TGTGCCAGCAGGATGAACTCCTACAATGAGCAGTTCTTC.

This clonotype occurred many times. One base away lies a much larger clone, so this may be a sequencing read error. The V and J genes are TRBV6-2 or TRBV6-3 and TRBJ2-7; D is unclear. The ends were cut back, 6 bases at V and 2 bases at J, with 5 bases in the middle. The germline V gene encodes CDR1 MNHEY and CDR2 SVGEGT. The CDR3 extends over 11 amino acids. The CDR3 protein is CASRQTYEQYF. The DNA for the CDR3 is TGTGCCAGCAGACAAACCTACGAGCAGTACTTC.

The rearrangement links TRBV20-1 to TRBJ1-1, with D tentatively TRBD1 (6 bases). The CDR3 consists of 15 residues. The germline V and J ends were trimmed by 2 bases and 3 bases, with 16 bases remaining between them. The V gene's germline CDR1 is DFQATT and CDR2 SNEGSKA (reference sequence). The CDR3 region has the DNA TGCAGTGCTAGATCAATCACAGGGATCGACACTGAAGCTTTCTTT. The encoded protein is CSARSITGIDTEAFF.

With respect to this clonotype: A much larger clone differs by one base, so this may be a read error. The genes are TRBV20-1 and TRBJ1-1; 7 nucleotides line up with TRBD1. V was clipped by 4 bases and J by 4 bases; unmatched bases: 18. CDR3 length equals 17 residues. Per germline, CDR1 DFQATT and CDR2 SNEGSKA (reference sequence). This CDR3 is CSATPGTATLMITEAFF. CDR3 DNA sequence: TGCAGTGCTACACCCGGGACAGCGACTCTAATGATCACTGAAGCTTTCTTT.

In its sample, this clonotype was seen many times. This chain uses TRBV2 with TRBJ1-5, with D tentatively TRBD1 (5 bases). The germline CDR1 and CDR2 sequences are SNHLY and FYNNEI. The CDR3 loop spans 13 amino acids. Trimming shortened V by 7 bases and J by 3 bases, and 10 bases separated the two germline ends. The CDR3 protein is CASKTETNQPQHF. The CDR3 DNA reads as TGTGCCAGCAAGACAGAAACCAATCAGCCCCAGCATTTT. Full variable domain (outside the CDR3, taken from reference TRBV2 and TRBJ1-5): EPEVTQTPSHQVTQMGQEVILRCVPISNHLYFYWYRQILGQKVEFLVSFYNNEISEKSEIFDDQFSVERPDGSNFTLKIRSTKLEDSAMYFCASKTETNQPQHFGDGTRLSIL.